This T cell receptor (beta chain) was recovered during a study of CD8 T cells in Susac syndrome (dated by TCRdb to the late 2010s). Regarding the research as a whole: The study used repertoire sequencing to test whether antigen drove CD8+ T cell activation and differentiation in Susac syndrome. CD8+ T cell repertoire clonality was compared between eleven to twelve healthy donors, some 14 Susac syndrome patients and around 15 multiple sclerosis patients. Beyond this particular receptor, the publication reports: The number of individuals in the TCR sequencing and HLA analysis was acknowledged as relatively small.

RNA was extracted with the RNeasy kit and roughly 0.5 to 1 ug was reverse transcribed using random hexamers. The immunoSEQ multiplex PCR assay, covering 54 Vbeta and 13 Jbeta segments, was used to amplify TCR beta CDR3 regions. PCR amplification bias was corrected by using a synthetic template baseline for primer optimization and computational correction. The original pipeline was this. Reads were annotated to V, D and J genes according to IMGT and were analyzed with immunoSEQ Analyzer, with only productive sequences retained. To calculate clonality, Shannon entropy was normalized by log2 of the number of productive unique sequences and then subtracted from one. For each patient and control, public and private clones were evaluated within the 100 most prevalent clones. A clone was defined as Susac-specific if it was absent from the healthy and MS cohorts, from 1052 published viral clones and from other ImmuneACCESS disease sequences. Using fastp trimming at Q25 and MiXCR clonotype assembly, TCRdb reanalyzed the public sequencing data and kept in-frame beta chains. Entries that share a CDR3 protein sequence are merged under the most common genes and DNA. The V and J calls and clone size are TCRdb's, not the authors'. This sample lists almost 450,000 distinct CDR3 sequences; 85% were detected once. Around 0.12% of the sample is held by the ten biggest clonotypes.

A note on this clonotype: Its antigen is not yet known. There are no base qualities to consult, and no much larger clone falls within one base.

Including the terminal cysteine and phenylalanine, the CDR3 comprises 14 residues. The CDR3 DNA has 42 bases and is translated from base 1. At the junction V is shortened by 2 bases and J by 7 bases, with 13 bases in between. From a lookup of the germline V gene, CDR1 and CDR2 are SGHDT and YYEEEE. Peripheral blood CD8+ and CD4+ T cells from healthy donors, Susac syndrome patients and multiple sclerosis patients were profiled by high-throughput TCR beta sequencing. The multiple sclerosis controls were treatment-naive patients whose relapsing-remitting disease, either stable or active, fulfilled the revised McDonald criteria. Bulk CD8+ and CD4+ T cells were purified by magnetic negative isolation, while CD8+ TEMRA cells were enriched using FACS. Blood was collected in EDTA tubes and processed within 24 hours, with PBMCs isolated through density gradient centrifugation. PBMCs intended for TCR sequencing were cryopreserved in liquid nitrogen and were subsequently thawed in a 37 degrees C water bath. Purity of sorted or isolated CD4+, CD8+ and CD8+ TEMRA cells was at least 90%.

The sequence links TRBV5-6 to TRBJ1-5; the D gene is unclear. The sample comprised CD8+ T cells from PBMCs. The TCR sequence derives from a human donor with multiple sclerosis. The DNA is as follows: TGTGCCAGCAGCTTTTACAGAGGAAGACAGCCCCAGCATTTT. It specifies CASSFYRGRQPQHF. With the portions outside the CDR3 filled from the reference TRBV5-6 and TRBJ1-5 genes, the complete variable region becomes DAGVTQSPTHLIKTRGQQVTLRCSPKSGHDTVSWYQQALGQGPQFIFQYYEEEERQRGNFPDRFSGHQFPNYSSELNVNALLLGDSALYLCASSFYRGRQPQHFGDGTRLSIL.